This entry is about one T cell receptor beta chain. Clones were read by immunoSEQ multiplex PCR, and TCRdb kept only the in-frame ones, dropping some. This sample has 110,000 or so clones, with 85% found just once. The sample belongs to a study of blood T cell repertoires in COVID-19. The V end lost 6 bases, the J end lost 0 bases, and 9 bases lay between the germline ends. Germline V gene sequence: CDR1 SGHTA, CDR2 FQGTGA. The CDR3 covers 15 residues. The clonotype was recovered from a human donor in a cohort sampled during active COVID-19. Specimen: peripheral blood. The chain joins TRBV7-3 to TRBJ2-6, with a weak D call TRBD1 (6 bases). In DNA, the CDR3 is TGTGCCAGCAGACCACAGGGCTCTGGGGCCAACGTCCTGACTTTC. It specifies CASRPQGSGANVLTF.